This T cell receptor (beta chain) comes out of a study of CD8+CD57+ T cells in acquired aplastic anemia. Study-level results: Patients had around 30 CD8+ CDR3 sequences in common with controls (the shared set).

TCR beta VDJ and CDR3 profiles were obtained from a genomic DNA template. TCRdb independently ran MiXCR on the reads; one entry per CDR3 protein. This repertoire shows 200,000 or so distinct CDR3 sequences, 55% to 70% found once; its top ten account for 46%. On this clonotype: Its antigen remains unknown.

The germline V gene encodes CDR1 SNHLY and CDR2 FYNNEI. The CDR3 runs 12 residues. Trimming cost V 7 bases and J 4 bases, with 10 bases left between them. The source material was sorted CD4+, CD8+, or CD8+CD57+ T cells (not recorded which) from PBMCs. This chain connects TRBV2 to TRBJ1-1; D not resolved. The sequence came from a human donor with severe aplastic anemia or a healthy control (not recorded which). The CDR3: CASNAPGTEAFF. CDR3 nucleotides: TGTGCCAGCAACGCGCCGGGCACTGAAGCTTTCTTT.